A single sample gave rise to the 4 T cell receptor beta chains below, sequenced in a study of blood T cell repertoires in COVID-19. The table came from immunoSEQ multiplex PCR; TCRdb's copy has only in-frame clones and leaves some out. The sample yields 39,000 or so clones, around 82% seen once. The sample consisted of peripheral blood. The receptors here all came from a woman of 80 years or more with active or convalescent COVID-19.

This sequence joins TRBV28 and TRBJ1-1, with D maybe TRBD1 (6 bases). The CDR3 extends over 11 amino acids. Trimming shortened V by 5 bases and J by 8 bases, and 9 bases separated the two germline ends. The germline gives CDR1 MDHEN, CDR2 SYDVKM. The CDR3 sequence is CASSLDREAFF. DNA for the CDR3: TGTGCCAGCAGTCTCGACAGGGAAGCTTTCTTT.

The chain combines TRBV6-5 with TRBJ1-6; 8 nucleotides line up with TRBD1. After removal of 6 bases from V and 10 bases from J, the junction contained 11 bases not matched to a gene. The CDR3 is made up of 15 amino acids. The V gene's germline CDR1 is MNHEY and CDR2 SVGAGI. The CDR3 reads CASRSQGGNGSPLHF. In DNA, the CDR3 is TGTGCCAGCAGATCACAGGGGGGAAATGGGTCACCCCTCCACTTT.

There are a few counts of this clone. The gene calls are TRBV12-2 and TRBJ1-2; the table calls TRBD1, which could not be checked here. TRBV12-2 is marked as a pseudogene. CDR3 size: 17 residues. The CDR3: CASRPKSPLGVYYGYTF. Here the CDR3 DNA reads TGTGCAAGTCGCCCCAAAAGCCCCTTGGGCGTTTACTATGGCTACACCTTC.

V gene TRBV11-3 combines with J gene TRBJ2-1; TRBD2 aligns across 12 bases. This CDR3 is 15 amino acids long. Germline V CDR1 and CDR2: SGHNT, YENEEA. J gave up 8 bases and V 4 bases, and 6 bases lay outside the gene matches. The CDR3 loop is CASSSLAGGPHEQFF. The CDR3 DNA sequence: TGTGCCAGCAGCTCCCTAGCGGGAGGGCCCCATGAGCAGTTCTTC.